One sample yielded the 19 T cell receptor beta chains listed below, sequenced in a study of blood T cell repertoires in COVID-19. Libraries were prepared by immunoSEQ multiplex PCR; TCRdb keeps only in-frame clonotypes and omits some of them. The table lists 250,000 to 300,000 clones, 80% to 90% of them singletons. Sequences were obtained from PBMCs or T cells enriched from blood (not recorded which). These receptors all stem from a young man who had recovered from COVID-19.

V gene TRBV12-5 combines with J gene TRBJ2-1; D possibly corresponds to TRBD1 (5 bases). The germline gives CDR1 LGHNT, CDR2 FRNRAP. V lost 7 bases, J lost 12 bases, and 25 bases lay in between. The CDR3 totals 15 residues. The CDR3 DNA reads as TGTGCTAGTGTTCTTGGCCCCCAATCTCGCAGGGCGCAGTTCTTC. The encoded protein is CASVLGPQSRRAQFF.

V gene TRBV6-1 combines with J gene TRBJ1-5; D remains ambiguous. With 1 base removed from V and 0 bases from J, the gap between germline ends came to 16 bases. The CDR3 has 18 residues. Germline V gene lookup returns CDR1 MNHNS and CDR2 SASEGT. In nucleotides, the CDR3 is TGTGCCAGCAGTGAAGGACTCTTGAACTCATATAGCAATCAGCCCCAGCATTTT. It is translated as CASSEGLLNSYSNQPQHF.

The chain recombines TRBV21-1 with TRBJ2-1; the table's D call TRBD2 went unverified against the DNA. TRBV21-1 is recorded as a pseudogene. The CDR3 covers 20 residues. The CDR3 DNA is TGTGCCAGCAGCAAGGGGCATGCTGTAGCGGGAGGCCTTAGCTACAATGAGCAGTTCTTC. Translated: CASSKGHAVAGGLSYNEQFF.

The chain recombines TRBV6-5 with TRBJ2-3, with a tentative D call TRBD1 (5 bases). The V end was cut by 3 bases, the J end by 0 bases, with 10 bases between. This CDR3 comprises 15 residues. Germline V gene data show CDR1 as MNHEY and CDR2 as SVGAGI. CDR3 in DNA: TGTGCCAGCAGTTATGGGGCAGCTAGCACAGATACGCAGTATTTT. Protein sequence: CASSYGAASTDTQYF.

The rearrangement joins TRBV5-1 to TRBJ2-7; 9 nucleotides match TRBD1. CDR3 length: 14 residues. Germline loops: CDR1 SGHRS, CDR2 YFSETQ. J lost 5 bases, V lost 2 bases, and 5 bases had no gene match. The CDR3 loop reads CASSLHGQGNEQYF. In nucleotides, the CDR3 is TGCGCCAGCAGCTTACACGGACAGGGGAACGAGCAGTACTTC.

This clone was seen only a few times. The V gene is TRBV11-2, the J gene TRBJ2-1; D might be TRBD1 (6 bases). There are 14 residues in the CDR3. Germline CDR1 is SGHAT and CDR2 is FQNNGV. Trimming shortened V by 6 bases and J by 4 bases, and 13 bases separated the two germline ends. The CDR3, as DNA: TGTGCCAGCAGTTCACCGGGACATTACAATGAGCAGTTCTTC. The encoded protein is CASSSPGHYNEQFF.

This chain uses TRBV24-1 with TRBJ1-2; 10 nucleotides line up with TRBD1. This CDR3 is 13 amino acids long. CDR1 and CDR2 (germline): KGHDR, SFDVKD. Trimming cost V 7 bases and J 3 bases; bases outside gene matches: 1. The CDR3, as DNA: TGTGCCACCAGGGGGACAGGGGACTATGGCTACACCTTC. It yields the protein CATRGTGDYGYTF.

The chain employs TRBV12-5 and TRBJ1-1, with TRBD1 matching 7 bases. Germline lookup yields CDR1 LGHNT and CDR2 FRNRAP. Trimming cost V 6 bases and J 5 bases; bases outside gene matches: 9. The CDR3 is 14 residues long. The CDR3 reads CASGVDRVATEAFF. CDR3 bases: TGTGCTAGTGGGGTTGACAGGGTGGCAACTGAAGCTTTCTTT.

This clone showed up just a few times. The chain uses TRBV6-5 and TRBJ1-2; 7 bases line up with TRBD1. The CDR3 is 13 residues long. In germline, CDR1 is MNHEY, CDR2 SVGAGI. J lost 7 bases, V lost 4 bases, and 6 bases had no gene match. The CDR3 DNA follows: TGTGCCAGCAGTTTACAGGGGTTGGGTGGCTACACCTTC. This codes for CASSLQGLGGYTF.

V and J are TRBV11-2 and TRBJ2-4; 8 bases line up with TRBD2. The CDR3 is 15 residues long. V shed 0 bases and J 7 bases; nucleotides not matched to a gene: 5. Germline values: CDR1 SGHAT, CDR2 FQNNGV. The CDR3: CASSLDWLAGNIQYF. The CDR3 DNA reads TGTGCCAGCAGCTTAGATTGGCTAGCGGGTAACATTCAGTACTTC.

In this sample, this clone turned up once. The CDR3 loop is CSVGAARWNYGYTF. CDR3 coding DNA: TGCAGCGTTGGGGCAGCTCGGTGGAACTATGGCTACACCTTC. This chain joins TRBV29-1 and TRBJ1-2, with D hard to call. CDR3 length equals 14 residues. Germline-derived CDR1 and CDR2 are SQVTM and ANQGSEA. Between the trimmed V and J ends, which lost 4 bases and 2 bases, there was a span of 14 bases.

V is TRBV19 and J is TRBJ1-2, with no clear D. The CDR3 covers 14 residues. Trimming took off 5 bases at V and 4 bases at J, with 14 bases between the two ends. The germline V gene has CDR1 LNHDA and CDR2 SQIVND (reference sequence). The CDR3, as DNA: TGTGCCAGTAGTCACGGCGGAGGAGCCTATGGCTACACCTTC. This codes for CASSHGGGAYGYTF.

This rearrangement joins TRBV12-3 or TRBV12-4 to TRBJ1-3; TRBD1 might be the D (5 bases). Trimming took off 6 bases at V and 8 bases at J, with 11 bases between the two ends. This CDR3 is 12 amino acids long. CDR3 in amino acids: CASSWRGDTIYF. The CDR3 bases are TGTGCCAGCAGCTGGAGGGGAGACACCATATATTTT.

The genes are TRBV5-1 and TRBJ2-3; D is unclear. V was pared by 2 bases and J by 4 bases, with 14 bases between. Per the germline V gene, CDR1 is SGHRS and CDR2 is YFSETQ. This CDR3 comprises 15 residues. The CDR3 sequence is CASSLNFLSADTQYF. DNA for the CDR3: TGCGCCAGCAGCTTAAATTTTCTATCCGCAGATACGCAGTATTTT.

This chain connects TRBV27 to TRBJ2-2; possible D gene TRBD1, 6 bases. The CDR3 sequence is 16 residues long. V gave up 1 base and J gave up 4 bases, with 13 bases separating them. CDR1 MNHEY and CDR2 SMNVEV come from the germline V gene (reference sequence). The CDR3: CASSLWAGESTGELFF. In DNA form, the CDR3 reads TGTGCCAGCAGTTTATGGGCAGGGGAGAGCACCGGGGAGCTGTTTTTT.

The V and J genes are TRBV3-1 (or the pseudogene TRBV3-2) and TRBJ2-7; 11 positions match TRBD2. The CDR3 runs to 16 residues. Germline-derived CDR1 and CDR2 are LGHDT and YNNKEL (reference sequence). Trimming cost V 1 base and J 2 bases; bases outside gene matches: 4. In DNA form, the CDR3 reads TGTGCCAGCAGCCAAGGGTATAGCGGGAGGGCCTACGAGCAGTACTTC. This sequence encodes CASSQGYSGRAYEQYF.

The gene calls are TRBV19 and TRBJ2-5, with 10 bases lining up with TRBD2. V shed 6 bases, J shed 5 bases, and the junction held 6 bases outside the gene matches. Looked up from germline, CDR1 is LNHDA and CDR2 is SQIVND (reference sequence). This CDR3 contains 14 residues. The CDR3 DNA is TGTGCCAGTAGCCCGGGACTAGCGTACGAGACCCAGTACTTC. It translates to CASSPGLAYETQYF. Supplemented by reference TRBV19 and TRBJ2-5, the full variable domain reads DGGITQSPKYLFRKEGQNVTLSCEQNLNHDAMYWYRQDPGQGLRLIYYSQIVNDFQKGDIAEGYSVSREKKESFPLTVTSAQKNPTAFYLCASSPGLAYETQYFGPGTRLLVL.

The chain recombines TRBV7-2 with TRBJ1-5; TRBD1 might be the D (5 bases). Looked up from germline, CDR1 is SGHTA and CDR2 is FQGNSA. This CDR3 contains 15 residues. V was shortened by 3 bases and J by 3 bases, with 12 bases between the two germline ends. This chain's CDR3 is CASSLGTGHNQPQHF. The CDR3 DNA follows: TGTGCCAGCAGCTTGGGTACAGGTCACAATCAGCCCCAGCATTTT.

This rearrangement joins TRBV6-5 to TRBJ2-6; possibly TRBD1 for D (5 bases). V was clipped by 0 bases and J by 6 bases, with 6 bases between them. The CDR3 has 14 amino acids. In germline, CDR1 is MNHEY, CDR2 SVGAGI. In DNA, the CDR3 is TGTGCCAGCAGTTACTCAGGGGTGGCCAACGTCCTGACTTTC. Translated: CASSYSGVANVLTF.